This TCR beta chain appears in the sequencing data of a study of T cells in Graves' hyperthyroidism and ophthalmopathy. This clonotype showed up many times. Fresh 10 ml peripheral blood yielded PBMCs. V lost 3 bases to trimming and J lost 3 bases, with 15 bases between them. In germline, CDR1 is MNHNS, CDR2 SASEGT. The CDR3 is 16 amino acids. RNA transcripts served as the template for amplifying TCR beta CDR3 regions. In the first-round RT-PCR of the TCR CDR3, the HTBI primer set was used. TCRdb itself ran the multiplex PCR reads through MiXCR, one entry per CDR3 protein. Altogether about 350,000 distinct CDR3 sequences are present, 18% being singletons, with the ten largest covering about 16%.

The specimen sequenced was blood. The chain uses TRBV6-1 and TRBJ1-5, with D hard to call. This receptor was taken from a woman aged 40 to 55 with Graves' ophthalmopathy. The CDR3 reads CASSDVGWATNQPQHF. The CDR3 nucleotides read TGTGCCAGCAGTGATGTAGGATGGGCCACCAATCAGCCCCAGCATTTT.